The present T cell receptor beta chain was sequenced within a study of radiotherapy plus CTLA-4 blockade in lung cancer. Regarding the study as a whole: After radiotherapy and ipilimumab, tumor-derived clones expanded in peripheral blood. Dynamics of early blood T cell clones, together with interferon-beta, were reportedly the best predictors of response.

In germline, CDR1 is LNHDA, CDR2 SQIVND (reference sequence). CDR3 length: 14 amino acids. Trimming shortened V by 1 base and J by 6 bases, and 10 bases separated the two germline ends. A remark on this clone: Its antigen is as yet unknown.

Sequencing used immunoSEQ multiplex PCR; TCRdb keeps in-frame clones, though not all of them. Seen here are 75,000 to 100,000 clones, around 90% observed once, and the top ten hold 4.9%. This TCR was recovered from a human donor with non-small cell lung cancer that progressed on radiotherapy plus ipilimumab. Specimen: peripheral blood, collected from a patient treated with radiotherapy plus ipilimumab. This chain joins TRBV19 and TRBJ2-1, with D hard to call. The CDR3 sequence: CASSIGVGSNEQFF. The CDR3 DNA sequence: TGTGCCAGTAGTATAGGGGTCGGCTCCAATGAGCAGTTCTTC.